What follows describes a single T cell receptor beta chain. The target antigen is unknown. Amplification used 60 Vbeta primers and 13 Jbeta primers. Clones were sequenced by immunoSEQ multiplex PCR, and TCRdb holds only the in-frame ones, with some missing. The sample lists over 150,000 clones; around 80% were seen once. This specimen belongs to a study of cytomegalovirus exposure and HLA in healthy donors. Study results and limitations: Links to common viral pathogens appeared, in a later analysis, for several of the most significant clusters. Within a later analysis, the majority of CMV-associated TCR beta chains appeared HLA-restricted. A later analysis reportedly found fewer N-insertions in an Asian-associated ancestry cluster than the approximately 700-donor mean. Per published accounts, TCR beta sequences correctly predicted the HLA-A and HLA-B alleles of most subjects.

The CDR3 has 13 amino acids. The ends were cut back, 6 bases at V and 2 bases at J, with 10 bases in the middle. Germline lookup yields CDR1 MNHNS and CDR2 SASEGT. The chain uses TRBV6-1 and TRBJ2-5; D uncertain. Sequencing was performed on PBMCs. The clonotype originates from a man aged 25-45 years in good health and CMV-seronegative. The CDR3 sequence is CASRRGAQETQYF. As DNA, the CDR3 is TGTGCCAGCAGGAGAGGCGCGCAAGAGACCCAGTACTTC.